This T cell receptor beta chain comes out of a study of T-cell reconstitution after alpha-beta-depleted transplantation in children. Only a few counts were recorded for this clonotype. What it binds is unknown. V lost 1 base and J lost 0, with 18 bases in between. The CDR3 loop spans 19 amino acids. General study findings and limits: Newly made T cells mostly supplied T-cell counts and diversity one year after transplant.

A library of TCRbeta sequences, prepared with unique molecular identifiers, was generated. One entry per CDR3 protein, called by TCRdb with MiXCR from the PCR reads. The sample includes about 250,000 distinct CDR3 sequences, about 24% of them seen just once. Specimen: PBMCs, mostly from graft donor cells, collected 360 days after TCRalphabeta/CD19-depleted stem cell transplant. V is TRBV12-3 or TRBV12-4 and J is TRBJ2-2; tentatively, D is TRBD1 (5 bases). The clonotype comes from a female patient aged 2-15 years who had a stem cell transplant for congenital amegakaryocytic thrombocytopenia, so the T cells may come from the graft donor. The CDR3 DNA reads TGTGCCAGCAGTTTAGGACAGTTTGGCAGACTGGCGAACACCGGGGAGCTGTTTTTT. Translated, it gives CASSLGQFGRLANTGELFF.